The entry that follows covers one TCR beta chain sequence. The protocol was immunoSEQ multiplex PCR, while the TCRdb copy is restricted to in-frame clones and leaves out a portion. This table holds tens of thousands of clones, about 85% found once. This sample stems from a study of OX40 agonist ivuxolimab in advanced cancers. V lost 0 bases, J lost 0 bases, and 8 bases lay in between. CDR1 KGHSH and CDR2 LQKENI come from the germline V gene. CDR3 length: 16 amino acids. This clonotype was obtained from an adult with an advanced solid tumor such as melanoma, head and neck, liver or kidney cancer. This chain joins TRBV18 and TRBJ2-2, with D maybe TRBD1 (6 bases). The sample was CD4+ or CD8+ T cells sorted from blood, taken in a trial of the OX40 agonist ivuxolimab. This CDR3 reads CASSPPQGSNTGELFF. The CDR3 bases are TGTGCCAGCTCACCACCGCAGGGGTCGAACACCGGGGAGCTGTTTTTT.